Listed here are 10 T cell receptor beta chains from one sample, sequenced in a study of T cell changes during pregnancy in multiple sclerosis. Clones were read by immunoSEQ multiplex PCR, and TCRdb kept only the in-frame ones, dropping some. This sample has about 120,000 clones, with 92% found just once. The material was peripheral blood, obtained in the third trimester of pregnancy. The receptors come from a female donor with multiple sclerosis, enrolled in a pregnancy study.

This sequence joins TRBV19 and TRBJ1-5; 8 bases agree with TRBD1. V lost 7 bases, J lost 6 bases, and 11 bases stayed unmatched. CDR3 length equals 15 residues. In germline, CDR1 is LNHDA, CDR2 SQIVND (reference sequence). CDR3 sequence: CASKLGTGNPQPQHF. The CDR3 nucleotides are TGTGCCAGTAAGCTCGGGACAGGAAACCCTCAGCCCCAGCATTTT. The full variable domain, in which reference TRBV19 and TRBJ1-5 provide the parts outside the CDR3, is DGGITQSPKYLFRKEGQNVTLSCEQNLNHDAMYWYRQDPGQGLRLIYYSQIVNDFQKGDIAEGYSVSREKKESFPLTVTSAQKNPTAFYLCASKLGTGNPQPQHFGDGTRLSIL.

The chain joins TRBV7-3 to TRBJ1-1; D is undetermined. The CDR3 consists of 13 residues. V was shortened by 2 bases and J by 1 base, with 5 bases between the two germline ends. Germline V gives CDR1 SGHTA, CDR2 FQGTGA. CDR3 sequence (DNA): TGTGCCAGCAGCTTATCGAGGAACACTGAAGCTTTCTTT. Translation gives CASSLSRNTEAFF.

Here the CDR3 DNA reads TGTGCCAGCTCACCGGACATTGAAAAACTGTTTTTT. Translation gives CASSPDIEKLFF. The genes are TRBV18 and TRBJ1-4; maybe TRBD1 (5 bases). From germline, CDR1 is KGHSH and CDR2 LQKENI. This CDR3 has 12 residues. V was pared by 3 bases and J by 7 bases, with 6 bases between.

The J gene is TRBJ1-2, the V gene TRBV29-1; 9 bases are a match to TRBD1. Germline loops: CDR1 SQVTM, CDR2 ANQGSEA. The CDR3 contains 15 residues. The V and J ends lost 6 bases and 5 bases, in that order; junction bases with no gene match: 13. For the CDR3, the DNA is TGCAGCGTACCCAAAACAGGGGGCGCCGGGTATGGCTACACCTTC. Amino acid sequence: CSVPKTGGAGYGYTF.

V gene TRBV21-1 combines with J gene TRBJ1-2; the table names TRBD1, a call not compared with the DNA. TRBV21-1 is classified as a pseudogene. This CDR3 is built from 15 residues. The CDR3 DNA follows: TGTGCCAGCAGCATTCGCGCAGGGTCGAGCTATGGCTACACCTTC. Translation gives CASSIRAGSSYGYTF.

The chain recombines TRBV7-9 with TRBJ2-1, with 9 bases identical to TRBD2. The germline V gene has CDR1 SEHNR and CDR2 FQNEAQ (reference sequence). J lost 4 bases, V lost 3 bases, and 4 bases had no gene match. CDR3 size: 15 residues. CDR3 amino acids: CASSFSGSGYNEQFF. The DNA for the CDR3 is TGTGCCAGCAGCTTTAGCGGGAGTGGGTACAATGAGCAGTTCTTC. Together with reference TRBV7-9 and TRBJ2-1, the CDR3 gives the full variable domain: DTGVSQNPRHKITKRGQNVTFRCDPISEHNRLYWYRQTLGQGPEFLTYFQNEAQLEKSRLLSDRFSAERPKGSFSTLEIQRTEQGDSAMYLCASSFSGSGYNEQFFGPGTRLTVL.

The chain links TRBV5-1 to TRBJ1-1; 10 bases map to TRBD1. There are 15 residues in the CDR3. Germline V lookup: CDR1 SGHRS, CDR2 YFSETQ. J lost 6 bases, V lost 0 bases, and 5 bases had no gene match. CDR3 in amino acids: CASSLGDRGHAEAFF. In DNA form, the CDR3 reads TGCGCCAGCAGCTTGGGAGACAGGGGGCACGCTGAAGCTTTCTTT.

This chain connects TRBV5-4 to TRBJ1-4, with TRBD1 identical over 10 bases. From germline, CDR1 is SGHNT and CDR2 YYREEE (reference sequence). V lost 4 bases and J lost 8; bases outside the gene matches: 2. CDR3 size: 13 residues. CDR3 residues: CASSLDRGEKLFF. CDR3 bases: TGTGCCAGCAGCCTGGACAGGGGGGAAAAACTGTTTTTT.

The rearrangement uses TRBV7-3 and TRBJ2-1, with 13 bases that match TRBD2. Germline V gene lookup returns CDR1 SGHTA and CDR2 FQGTGA. CDR3 size: 15 residues. J gave up 8 bases and V 5 bases, and 6 bases lay outside the gene matches. CDR3 sequence: CASSPGLAGVDEQFF. The CDR3 DNA reads as TGTGCCAGCAGCCCCGGACTAGCGGGGGTAGATGAGCAGTTCTTC.

The V and J genes are TRBV20-1 and TRBJ2-1; the D is unclear. Trimming removed 5 bases at V and 10 bases at J, with 12 bases between. This CDR3 comprises 11 residues. CDR1 and CDR2 (germline): DFQATT, SNEGSKA (reference sequence). CDR3 DNA: TGCAGTGCTCCTTCCCCTACGGAGCAGTTCTTC. Its translation: CSAPSPTEQFF.